Below are 26 T cell receptor beta chains sequenced from a single sample in a study of shared clonotypes between healthy human individuals. TCRdb's table, derived via immunoSEQ multiplex PCR, lists solely in-frame clones and lacks some. The sample lists 2 million to 2.5 million clones, 90% to 95% seen once, with under 0.45% in the top ten. Sequencing was performed on naive CD4+ T cells from PBMCs. This sample's subset: CD45RA+ positively selected. All receptors derive from a man in his late teens or twenties in good health. Some clones in this sample may be carry-over from other donors' samples.

CDR3 in amino acids: CASSLPGTRGGTQYF. Written as DNA, the CDR3 is TGTGCCAGCAGTCTGCCCGGGACCCGGGGGGGGACCCAGTACTTC. The rearrangement joins TRBV28 to TRBJ2-5, with 8 bases aligning to TRBD2. Germline lookup yields CDR1 MDHEN and CDR2 SYDVKM. The CDR3 consists of 15 residues. With V trimmed by 5 bases and J by 7 bases, 12 bases remained unmatched.

V gene TRBV5-1 combines with J gene TRBJ2-7; possibly TRBD2 for D (6 bases). V shed 3 bases and J shed 5 bases, with 18 bases lying between them. Germline-derived CDR1 and CDR2 are SGHRS and YFSETQ. The CDR3 has 15 amino acids. CDR3 nucleotide sequence: TGCGCCAGCAGCTATGGGGAGGAGCTCGTGCACGAGCAGTACTTC. It codes for CASSYGEELVHEQYF.

The rearrangement joins TRBV5-4 to TRBJ2-5, with TRBD2 as a possible D gene (6 bases). Germline V gene lookup returns CDR1 SGHNT and CDR2 YYREEE (reference sequence). The CDR3 loop spans 14 amino acids. Trimming stripped 2 bases from V and 5 bases from J, with 13 bases between. Here the CDR3 reads CASSLSGGDETQYF. CDR3 in DNA: TGTGCCAGCAGCTTAAGTGGAGGGGACGAGACCCAGTACTTC.

V usage is TRBV27 and J usage is TRBJ1-5; 7 bases are a match to TRBD1. This CDR3 comprises 18 residues. Germline V CDR1 and CDR2: MNHEY, SMNVEV (reference sequence). The V segment lost 5 bases and the J segment 0 bases; nucleotides outside the gene matches: 13. As DNA, the CDR3 is TGTGCCAGCAGTCTAACGACAGGGAGCCCCTATAGCAATCAGCCCCAGCATTTT. This sequence encodes CASSLTTGSPYSNQPQHF.

The rearrangement joins TRBV30 to TRBJ2-7; D perhaps matches TRBD1 (5 bases). CDR1 is GTSNPN, CDR2 SVGIG, per germline (reference sequence). The CDR3 has 10 residues. Trimming removed 6 bases at V and 6 bases at J, with 9 bases between. The CDR3 region is CACTTVEQYF. CDR3 DNA sequence: TGTGCCTGTACGACAGTCGAGCAGTACTTC. Variable domain in full (rest from reference TRBV30 and TRBJ2-7): SQTIHQWPATLVQPVGSPLSLECTVEGTSNPNLYWYRQAAGRGLQLLFYSVGIGQISSEVPQNLSASRPQDRQFILSSKKLLLSDSGFYLCACTTVEQYFGPGTRLTVT.

The rearrangement uses TRBV7-9 and TRBJ2-1; 7 bases line up with TRBD1. The germline V gene has CDR1 SEHNR and CDR2 FQNEAQ (reference sequence). This CDR3 is 15 amino acids long. V lost 3 bases to trimming and J lost 4 bases; unmatched junction nucleotides: 6. The CDR3 nucleotides read TGTGCCAGCAGCTTGACCGGGACAGTATACAATGAGCAGTTCTTC. Its translation: CASSLTGTVYNEQFF.

There are a few counts of this clone. The chain recombines TRBV27 with TRBJ1-1; D is ambiguous. Deletions cut 2 bases from V and 2 bases from J, with 15 bases between. The CDR3 spans 16 residues. Germline V lookup: CDR1 MNHEY, CDR2 SMNVEV (reference sequence). The CDR3 region has the DNA TGTGCCAGCAGTTTAGGCGGGCGACTCCGAAACACTGAAGCTTTCTTT. It translates to CASSLGGRLRNTEAFF.

This chain uses TRBV5-1 with TRBJ2-2, with TRBD1 matching 7 bases. The CDR3 is 14 amino acids. With V trimmed by 4 bases and J by 6 bases, 6 bases remained unmatched. Germline loops: CDR1 SGHRS, CDR2 YFSETQ. The DNA for the CDR3 is TGCGCCAGCAGCGCGTCGGGACAGCCCGGGGAGCTGTTTTTT. Translation gives CASSASGQPGELFF. Complete variable domain (other parts from reference TRBV5-1 and TRBJ2-2): KAGVTQTPRYLIKTRGQQVTLSCSPISGHRSVSWYQQTPGQGLQFLFEYFSETQRNKGNFPGRFSGRQFSNSRSEMNVSTLELGDSALYLCASSASGQPGELFFGEGSRLTVL.

V is TRBV11-2 and J is TRBJ2-3; 8 bases align to TRBD2. This CDR3 region has 15 residues. Germline V gives CDR1 SGHAT, CDR2 FQNNGV. The V and J ends lost 1 base and 4 bases, in that order; junction bases with no gene match: 4. CDR3 coding DNA: TGTGCCAGCAGCTTAGTGGCGGGAGGACCAGATACGCAGTATTTT. Amino acid sequence: CASSLVAGGPDTQYF. Complete variable domain (other parts from reference TRBV11-2 and TRBJ2-3): EAGVAQSPRYKIIEKRQSVAFWCNPISGHATLYWYQQILGQGPKLLIQFQNNGVVDDSQLPKDRFSAERLKGVDSTLKIQPAKLEDSAVYLCASSLVAGGPDTQYFGPGTRLTVL.

The chain has TRBV25-1 and TRBJ2-3, with TRBD2 as a possible D gene (5 bases). Germline CDR1 reads MGHDK; CDR2 reads SYGVNS. V lost 4 bases to trimming and J lost 6 bases, with 20 bases between them. The CDR3 sequence is 16 residues long. Here the CDR3 DNA reads TGTGCCAGCAGTGCAAAACTAGGCGAAATGGTGGATACGCAGTATTTT. It translates to CASSAKLGEMVDTQYF.

This rearrangement joins TRBV6-1 to TRBJ1-1; no reliable D call. Trimming took off 2 bases at V and 3 bases at J, with 7 bases between the two ends. This CDR3 is 13 amino acids long. CDR1 and CDR2 (germline): MNHNS, SASEGT. For the CDR3, the DNA is TGTGCCAGCAGTGAAACGCGATACACTGAAGCTTTCTTT. It codes for CASSETRYTEAFF.

This chain joins TRBV14 and TRBJ2-3, with D perhaps matching TRBD1 or TRBD2 (6 bases each). Trimming cost V 3 bases and J 5 bases, with 12 bases left between them. This CDR3 region has 14 residues. Germline V gene lookup returns CDR1 SGHDN and CDR2 FVKESK. The CDR3 protein is CASSQRGVRDTQYF. For the CDR3, the DNA is TGTGCCAGCAGCCAGAGGGGGGTTCGAGATACGCAGTATTTT. Full variable domain (rest looked up from reference TRBV14 and TRBJ2-3): EAGVTQFPSHSVIEKGQTVTLRCDPISGHDNLYWYRRVMGKEIKFLLHFVKESKQDESGMPNNRFLAERTGGTYSTLKVQPAELEDSGVYFCASSQRGVRDTQYFGPGTRLTVL.

The chain links TRBV6-6 to TRBJ2-7; 7 bases match TRBD1. The junction had 9 bases not matched to a gene; V was cut back by 0 bases and J by 4 bases. Looked up from germline, CDR1 is MNHNY and CDR2 is SVGAGI (reference sequence). The CDR3 spans 16 residues. The CDR3 DNA reads TGTGCCAGCAGTTACTCGAGGGCCGGCAGGGGGTACGAGCAGTACTTC. It specifies CASSYSRAGRGYEQYF.

The chain links TRBV6-6 to TRBJ2-7; D may be TRBD2 (5 bases). Per germline, CDR1 MNHNY and CDR2 SVGAGI (reference sequence). Trimming took 3 bases from V and 0 from J, leaving 15 bases between them. The CDR3 consists of 16 residues. The CDR3 sequence: CASSYWETGSSYEQYF. The CDR3 DNA follows: TGTGCCAGCAGTTATTGGGAGACGGGAAGCTCCTACGAGCAGTACTTC.

This chain connects TRBV5-1 to TRBJ2-7, with 15 bases matching TRBD2. Looked up from germline, CDR1 is SGHRS and CDR2 is YFSETQ. This CDR3 comprises 21 residues. V lost 5 bases to trimming and J lost 3 bases; unmatched junction nucleotides: 21. CDR3 loop: CASRKWTEGLAGGHSRYEQYF. The CDR3 bases are TGCGCCAGCAGAAAATGGACCGAGGGACTAGCGGGAGGACACTCCCGCTACGAGCAGTACTTC.

The chain is built from TRBV11-1 and TRBJ2-7; 7 nucleotides line up with TRBD2. CDR3 size: 14 residues. With 0 bases clipped from V and 1 base from J, the junction kept 0 bases outside the gene matches. Germline CDR1 SGHAT, CDR2 FQDESV (reference sequence). As DNA, the CDR3 is TGTGCCAGCAGCTTAGCGCGGGGGTCCTACGAGCAGTACTTC. Its protein product is CASSLARGSYEQYF.

This chain links TRBV4-1 with TRBJ2-7; 8 bases align to TRBD2. Germline V gene lookup returns CDR1 MGHRA and CDR2 YSYEKL. The V gene end was trimmed by 4 bases and the J gene end by 1 base; junction bases not matched to a gene: 9. The CDR3 consists of 16 residues. CDR3 in DNA: TGCGCCAGCAGCCTAGATAGTAGCGGGGCATCCTACGAGCAGTACTTC. Its translation is CASSLDSSGASYEQYF.

The J gene is TRBJ2-3, the V gene TRBV11-2, with 8 bases matching TRBD1. Looked up from germline, CDR1 is SGHAT and CDR2 is FQNNGV. The CDR3 is 14 amino acids. J was trimmed by 2 bases and V by 8 bases; bases with no gene match: 6. CDR3 region: CASADRGYTDTQYF. The CDR3 coding sequence is TGTGCCAGCGCTGACAGGGGATACACAGATACGCAGTATTTT.

As for this clone: Other DNA sequences in the same sample also yield this CDR3. This chain connects TRBV18 to TRBJ2-1; perhaps TRBD2 as D (6 bases). Between the trimmed V and J ends, which lost 4 bases and 3 bases, there was a span of 13 bases. Germline V gives CDR1 KGHSH, CDR2 LQKENI. This CDR3 contains 15 residues. This CDR3 is CASSLTGLSYNEQFF. The CDR3 DNA reads TGTGCCAGCTCACTTACGGGACTGAGCTACAATGAGCAGTTCTTC.

V gene TRBV28 combines with J gene TRBJ1-2; TRBD1 matches at 9 bases. This CDR3 spans 15 amino acids. V dropped 2 bases and J dropped 7; count of bases not matched to a gene: 8. Germline V gives CDR1 MDHEN, CDR2 SYDVKM. The CDR3 nucleotides read TGTGCCAGCAGTTTAAGCCGTAGGACAGGGGCTGGCTACACCTTC. It codes for CASSLSRRTGAGYTF.

V usage is TRBV5-1 and J usage is TRBJ2-7; 8 bases are a match to TRBD1. Per the germline V gene, CDR1 is SGHRS and CDR2 is YFSETQ. CDR3 length: 17 amino acids. V gave up 2 bases and J gave up 6 bases; unmatched junction bases: 16. CDR3 sequence reads: CASSFWWDTDRGGEQYF. CDR3 bases: TGCGCCAGCAGCTTTTGGTGGGACACCGACAGGGGCGGCGAGCAGTACTTC. Full variable domain (remainder filled in from reference TRBV5-1 and TRBJ2-7): KAGVTQTPRYLIKTRGQQVTLSCSPISGHRSVSWYQQTPGQGLQFLFEYFSETQRNKGNFPGRFSGRQFSNSRSEMNVSTLELGDSALYLCASSFWWDTDRGGEQYFGPGTRLTVT.

The chain couples TRBV11-3 to TRBJ2-1, with 7 nucleotides matching TRBD2. The CDR3 consists of 17 residues. V lost 4 bases and J lost 0; bases outside the gene matches: 9. Germline lookup yields CDR1 SGHNT and CDR2 YENEEA. CDR3 amino acids: CASSSHPRGSSYNEQFF. As DNA, the CDR3 is TGTGCCAGCAGCTCCCACCCCCGCGGGAGCTCCTACAATGAGCAGTTCTTC.

The chain combines TRBV7-7 with TRBJ2-2; D possibly matches TRBD1 or TRBD2 (5 bases each). CDR1 SSHAT and CDR2 FNYEAQ come from the germline V gene (reference sequence). Trimming cost V 5 bases and J 4 bases, with 17 bases left between them. The CDR3 spans 16 residues. CDR3 in amino acids: CASSQAGRASTGELFF. The CDR3 DNA follows: TGTGCCAGCAGCCAGGCGGGCAGGGCCTCCACCGGGGAGCTGTTTTTT.

CDR3 amino acids: CASSDTDRGSRNEQFF. CDR3 coding DNA: TGTGCCAGCAGTGACACTGACAGGGGATCTAGGAATGAGCAGTTCTTC. This chain joins TRBV6-1 and TRBJ2-1, with 8 positions matching TRBD1. This CDR3 has 16 amino acids. The V segment lost 3 bases and the J segment 7 bases; nucleotides outside the gene matches: 11. Germline lookup yields CDR1 MNHNS and CDR2 SASEGT.

This chain connects TRBV9 to TRBJ2-2; 8 bases are shared with TRBD2. J lost 1 base, V lost 3 bases, and 8 bases had no gene match. This CDR3 has 17 amino acids. Germline V gene sequence: CDR1 SGDLS, CDR2 YYNGEE. The CDR3 is CASSARGLALNTGELFF. The CDR3 DNA sequence: TGTGCCAGCAGCGCCCGAGGACTAGCCCTGAACACCGGGGAGCTGTTTTTT.

The rearrangement uses TRBV11-3 and TRBJ2-3; the D call may be TRBD1 or TRBD2 (5 bases each). The germline V gene has CDR1 SGHNT and CDR2 YENEEA. The ends were cut back, 0 bases at V and 2 bases at J, with 18 bases in the middle. The CDR3 is 18 amino acids. The CDR3 protein is CASSLDSSGQGDTDTQYF. Here the CDR3 DNA reads TGTGCCAGCAGCTTAGACTCCTCCGGGCAGGGAGACACAGATACGCAGTATTTT.